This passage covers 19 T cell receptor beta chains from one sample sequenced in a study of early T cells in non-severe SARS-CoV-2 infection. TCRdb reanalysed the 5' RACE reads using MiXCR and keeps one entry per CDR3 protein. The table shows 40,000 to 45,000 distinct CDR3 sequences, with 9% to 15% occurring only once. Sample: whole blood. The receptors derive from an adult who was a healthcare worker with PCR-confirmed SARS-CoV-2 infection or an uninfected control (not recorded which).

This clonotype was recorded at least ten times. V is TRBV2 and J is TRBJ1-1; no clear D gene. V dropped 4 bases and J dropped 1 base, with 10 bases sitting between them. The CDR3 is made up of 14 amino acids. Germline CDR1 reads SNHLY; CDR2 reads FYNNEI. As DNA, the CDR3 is TGTGCCAGCAGTGGACGGGGAGGGAACACTGAAGCTTTCTTT. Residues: CASSGRGGNTEAFF.

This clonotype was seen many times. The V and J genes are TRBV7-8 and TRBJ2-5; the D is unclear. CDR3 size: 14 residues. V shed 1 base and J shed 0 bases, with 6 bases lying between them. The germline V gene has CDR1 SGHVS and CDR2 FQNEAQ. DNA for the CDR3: TGTGCCAGCAGCTTAGGACGGTACCAAGAGACCCAGTACTTC. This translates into CASSLGRYQETQYF.

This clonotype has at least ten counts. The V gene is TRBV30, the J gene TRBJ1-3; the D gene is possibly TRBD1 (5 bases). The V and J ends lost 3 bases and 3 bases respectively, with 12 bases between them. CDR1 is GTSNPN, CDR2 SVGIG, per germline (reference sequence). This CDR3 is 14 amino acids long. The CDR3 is CAWRIPGFGNTIYF. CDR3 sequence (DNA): TGTGCCTGGAGAATTCCAGGGTTTGGAAACACCATATATTTT. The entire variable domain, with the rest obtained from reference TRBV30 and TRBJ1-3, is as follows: SQTIHQWPATLVQPVGSPLSLECTVEGTSNPNLYWYRQAAGRGLQLLFYSVGIGQISSEVPQNLSASRPQDRQFILSSKKLLLSDSGFYLCAWRIPGFGNTIYFGEGSWLTVV.

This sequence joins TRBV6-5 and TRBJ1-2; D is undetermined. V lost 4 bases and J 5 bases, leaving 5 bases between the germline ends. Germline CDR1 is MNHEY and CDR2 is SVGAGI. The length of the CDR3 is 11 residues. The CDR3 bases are TGTGCCAGCAGTTCCAAGTATGGCTACACCTTC. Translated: CASSSKYGYTF.

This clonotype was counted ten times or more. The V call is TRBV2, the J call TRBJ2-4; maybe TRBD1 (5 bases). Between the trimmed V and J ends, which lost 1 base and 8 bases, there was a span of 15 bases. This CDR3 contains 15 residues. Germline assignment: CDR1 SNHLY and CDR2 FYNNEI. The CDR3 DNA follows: TGTGCCAGCAGTGAAGAGGGGCACCTTGGCCACATTCAGTACTTC. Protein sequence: CASSEEGHLGHIQYF. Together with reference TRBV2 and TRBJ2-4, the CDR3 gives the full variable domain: EPEVTQTPSHQVTQMGQEVILRCVPISNHLYFYWYRQILGQKVEFLVSFYNNEISEKSEIFDDQFSVERPDGSNFTLKIRSTKLEDSAMYFCASSEEGHLGHIQYFGAGTRLSVL.

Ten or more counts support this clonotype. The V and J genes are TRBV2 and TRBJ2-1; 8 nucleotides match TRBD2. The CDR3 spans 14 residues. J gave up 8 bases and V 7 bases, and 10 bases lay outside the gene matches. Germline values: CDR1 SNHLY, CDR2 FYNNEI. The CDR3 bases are TGTGCCAGCAAGGGTCTAGCGGGTCAGGATGAGCAGTTCTTC. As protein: CASKGLAGQDEQFF.

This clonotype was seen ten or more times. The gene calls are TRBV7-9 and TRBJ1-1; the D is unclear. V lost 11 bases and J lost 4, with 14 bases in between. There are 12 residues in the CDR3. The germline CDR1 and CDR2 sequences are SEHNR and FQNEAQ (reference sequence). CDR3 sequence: CAGSGSGTEAFF. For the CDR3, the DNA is TGTGCCGGATCTGGGTCGGGCACTGAAGCTTTCTTT.

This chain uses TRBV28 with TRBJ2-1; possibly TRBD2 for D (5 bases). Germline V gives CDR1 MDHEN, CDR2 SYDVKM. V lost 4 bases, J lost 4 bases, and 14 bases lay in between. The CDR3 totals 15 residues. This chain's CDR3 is CASSSQAQRYNEQFF. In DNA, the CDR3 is TGTGCCAGCAGTTCCCAGGCCCAGCGGTACAATGAGCAGTTCTTC.

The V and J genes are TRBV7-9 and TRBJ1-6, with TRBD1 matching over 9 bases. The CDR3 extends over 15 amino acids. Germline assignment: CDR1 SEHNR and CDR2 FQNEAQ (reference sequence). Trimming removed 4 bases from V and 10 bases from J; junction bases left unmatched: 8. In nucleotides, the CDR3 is TGTGCCAGCAGCTCCACCGGGACAGGGTTCTCACCCCTCCACTTT. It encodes CASSSTGTGFSPLHF.

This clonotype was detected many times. The CDR3 is CASSPQKGGGYTF. Here the CDR3 DNA reads TGTGCCAGCAGCCCTCAGAAGGGGGGTGGCTACACCTTC. V and J are TRBV7-2 and TRBJ1-2; TRBD1 might be the D (6 bases). This CDR3 has 13 residues. CDR1 and CDR2 from the germline V gene are SGHTA and FQGNSA. V was pared by 5 bases and J by 7 bases, with 14 bases between.

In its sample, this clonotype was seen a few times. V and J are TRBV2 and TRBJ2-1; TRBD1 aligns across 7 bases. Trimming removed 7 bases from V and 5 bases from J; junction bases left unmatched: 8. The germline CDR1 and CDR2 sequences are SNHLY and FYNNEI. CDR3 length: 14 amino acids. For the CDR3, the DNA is TGTGCCAGCACATCCGGGACAGTCCACAATGAGCAGTTCTTC. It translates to CASTSGTVHNEQFF. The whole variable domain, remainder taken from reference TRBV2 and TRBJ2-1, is EPEVTQTPSHQVTQMGQEVILRCVPISNHLYFYWYRQILGQKVEFLVSFYNNEISEKSEIFDDQFSVERPDGSNFTLKIRSTKLEDSAMYFCASTSGTVHNEQFFGPGTRLTVL.

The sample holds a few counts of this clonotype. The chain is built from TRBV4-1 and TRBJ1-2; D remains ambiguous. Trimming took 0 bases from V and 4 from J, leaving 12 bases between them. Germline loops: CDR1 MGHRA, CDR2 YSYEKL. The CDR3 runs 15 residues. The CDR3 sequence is CASSQDPGGLYGYTF. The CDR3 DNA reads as TGCGCCAGCAGCCAAGATCCGGGAGGGCTCTATGGCTACACCTTC.

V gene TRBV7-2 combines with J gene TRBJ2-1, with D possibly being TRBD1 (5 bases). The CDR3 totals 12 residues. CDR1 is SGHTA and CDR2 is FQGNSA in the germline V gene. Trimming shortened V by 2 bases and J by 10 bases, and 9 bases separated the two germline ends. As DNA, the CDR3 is TGTGCCAGCAGCTTAATAGGGGCAGAGCAGTTCTTC. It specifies CASSLIGAEQFF. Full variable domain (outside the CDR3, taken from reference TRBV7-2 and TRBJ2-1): GAGVSQSPSNKVTEKGKDVELRCDPISGHTALYWYRQSLGQGLEFLIYFQGNSAPDKSGLPSDRFSAERTGGSVSTLTIQRTQQEDSAVYLCASSLIGAEQFFGPGTRLTVL.

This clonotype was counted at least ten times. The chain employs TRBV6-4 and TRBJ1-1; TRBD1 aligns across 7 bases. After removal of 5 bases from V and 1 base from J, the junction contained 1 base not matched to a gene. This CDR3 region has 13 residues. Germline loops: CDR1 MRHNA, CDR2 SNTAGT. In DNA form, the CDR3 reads TGTGCCAGCAGTACAGGGGCGAACACTGAAGCTTTCTTT. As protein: CASSTGANTEAFF.

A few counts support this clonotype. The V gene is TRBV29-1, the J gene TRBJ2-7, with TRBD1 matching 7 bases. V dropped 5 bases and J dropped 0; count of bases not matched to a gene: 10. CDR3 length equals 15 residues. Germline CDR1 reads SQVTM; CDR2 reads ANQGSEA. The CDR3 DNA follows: TGCAGCGTTAAAGCCGACAGGGCCTCCTCCTACGAGCAGTACTTC. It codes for CSVKADRASSYEQYF.

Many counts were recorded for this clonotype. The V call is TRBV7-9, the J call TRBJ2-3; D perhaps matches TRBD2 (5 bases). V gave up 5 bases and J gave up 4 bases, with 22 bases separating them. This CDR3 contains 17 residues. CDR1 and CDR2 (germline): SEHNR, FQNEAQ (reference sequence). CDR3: CASSPESPGFTADTQYF. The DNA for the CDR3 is TGTGCCAGCAGCCCCGAGTCCCCGGGATTCACTGCAGATACGCAGTATTTT.

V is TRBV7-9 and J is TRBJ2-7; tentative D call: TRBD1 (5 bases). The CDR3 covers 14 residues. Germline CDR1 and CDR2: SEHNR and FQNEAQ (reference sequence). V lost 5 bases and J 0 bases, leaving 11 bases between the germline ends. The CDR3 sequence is CASSLRQSSYEQYF. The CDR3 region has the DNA TGTGCCAGCAGCCTAAGACAGAGCTCCTACGAGCAGTACTTC.

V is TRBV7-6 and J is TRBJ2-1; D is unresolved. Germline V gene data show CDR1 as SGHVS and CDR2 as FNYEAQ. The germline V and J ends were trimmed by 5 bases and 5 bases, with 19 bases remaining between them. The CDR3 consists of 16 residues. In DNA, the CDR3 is TGTGCCAGCAGCCCCGAAGCTGGGCCTACAAACAATGAGCAGTTCTTC. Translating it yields CASSPEAGPTNNEQFF. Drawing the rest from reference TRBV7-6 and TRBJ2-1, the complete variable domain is GAGVSQSPRYKVTKRGQDVALRCDPISGHVSLYWYRQALGQGPEFLTYFNYEAQQDKSGLPNDRFSAERPEGSISTLTIQRTEQRDSAMYRCASSPEAGPTNNEQFFGPGTRLTVL.

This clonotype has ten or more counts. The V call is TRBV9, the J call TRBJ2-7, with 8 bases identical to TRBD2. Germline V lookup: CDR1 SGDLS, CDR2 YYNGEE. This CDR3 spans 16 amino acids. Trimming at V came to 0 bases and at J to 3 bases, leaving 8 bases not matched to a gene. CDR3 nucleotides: TGTGCCAGCAGCGTAGAAAGACTAGCGCCTCTCTACGAGCAGTACTTC. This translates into CASSVERLAPLYEQYF.